The 8 T cell receptor beta chains reported below all come from one sample, sequenced in a study of blood T cell repertoires in COVID-19. The table came from immunoSEQ multiplex PCR; TCRdb's copy has only in-frame clones and leaves some out. The sample yields about 180,000 clones, approximately 85% seen once. Sequenced sample: peripheral blood. The receptor set was obtained from a human donor with active or convalescent COVID-19. The donor label of this sample is uncertain.

The chain carries TRBV14 and TRBJ2-5; 10 nucleotides align to TRBD1. V gave up 5 bases and J gave up 6 bases; unmatched junction bases: 6. The CDR3 consists of 14 residues. Germline CDR1 and CDR2: SGHDN and FVKESK. CDR3 protein: CASSARDRGQTQYF. The CDR3 DNA reads TGTGCCAGCAGCGCCCGGGACAGGGGTCAGACCCAGTACTTC.

This chain joins TRBV3-1 (or the pseudogene TRBV3-2) and TRBJ1-5; unclear D gene. The CDR3 is made up of 14 amino acids. CDR1 and CDR2 from the germline V gene are LGHDT and YNNKEL (reference sequence). Trimming stripped 1 base from V and 6 bases from J, with 10 bases between. CDR3 sequence: CASSQGGGFQPQHF. In nucleotides, the CDR3 is TGTGCCAGCAGCCAAGGGGGAGGGTTTCAGCCCCAGCATTTT.

The CDR3: CASSHSIGVPVVAFF. The CDR3 DNA is TGTGCCAGCAGTCATTCGATCGGGGTCCCTGTTGTAGCTTTCTTT. The chain couples TRBV28 to TRBJ1-1; D is unclear. Germline loops: CDR1 MDHEN, CDR2 SYDVKM. This CDR3 comprises 15 residues. The V end was cut by 5 bases, the J end by 10 bases, with 23 bases between.

The chain combines TRBV5-5 with TRBJ2-3, with 10 nucleotides matching TRBD1. Germline CDR1 reads SGHKS; CDR2 reads YYEKEE (reference sequence). The trim removed 2 bases at V and 3 bases at J, leaving 15 bases unmatched. The CDR3 has 19 amino acids. CDR3: CASSLDRRDRGKVTDTQYF. The CDR3, as DNA: TGTGCCAGCAGCTTAGATCGAAGGGACAGGGGAAAAGTAACAGATACGCAGTATTTT.

The chain uses TRBV5-1 and TRBJ1-2; no firm D call. CDR3 length: 14 amino acids. Trimming stripped 4 bases from V and 7 bases from J, with 17 bases between. CDR1 and CDR2 (germline): SGHRS, YFSETQ. Here the CDR3 DNA reads TGCGCCAGCAGCCAAACCACTACAATATCTGGCTACACCTTC. Encoded protein: CASSQTTTISGYTF.

V gene TRBV11-3 combines with J gene TRBJ2-1; 8 bases agree with TRBD2. The germline CDR1 and CDR2 sequences are SGHNT and YENEEA. V shed 0 bases and J 2 bases; nucleotides not matched to a gene: 3. CDR3 length: 16 amino acids. DNA for the CDR3: TGTGCCAGCAGCTTAGATAGTAGCGGGACCTACAATGAGCAGTTCTTC. This sequence encodes CASSLDSSGTYNEQFF.

The rearrangement uses TRBV4-3 and TRBJ2-1; TRBD2 agrees at 10 bases. This CDR3 is built from 16 residues. Germline CDR1 and CDR2: LGHNA and YSLEER. V lost 0 bases and J lost 13; bases outside the gene matches: 12. The CDR3 DNA reads as TGCGCCAGCAGCCAAGAAGGCCAGCGGGGGGGCCTGTATCAGTTCTTC. This encodes CASSQEGQRGGLYQFF.

The chain employs TRBV7-5 and TRBJ2-7; TRBD1, the table's D call, lacks a check against the DNA. TRBV7-5 is designated a pseudogene. The CDR3 sequence is 14 residues long. The CDR3 is CVRSLKNNRDEQYF. CDR3 sequence (DNA): TGTGTCAGAAGCTTAAAAAATAACAGGGACGAGCAGTACTTC.